The clone carrying this T cell receptor (beta chain) was picked up many times. MiXCR, run by TCRdb on the 5' RACE reads, gives a single entry per CDR3 protein. The sample shows about 95,000 distinct CDR3 sequences, around 10% of them seen only once. The sample comes from a study of spatial heterogeneity in lung cancer. CDR1 and CDR2 from the germline V gene are KGHSH and LQKENI. The CDR3 covers 17 residues. The ends lost 2 bases at V and 0 bases at J; junction bases unmatched: 6. The time point denotes: sample taken at primary tumor resection. The input material, whole RNA from tumor, nontumor lung or frozen PBMC, was sequenced unsorted.

The sample consisted of PBMCs, taken at surgery. This chain joins TRBV18 and TRBJ2-2; TRBD1 agrees at 7 bases. The TCR comes from a male donor with early-stage non-small cell lung cancer. CDR3 coding DNA: TGTGCCAGCTCACCATTAGGGGACAGACCGAACACCGGGGAGCTGTTTTTT. Translated, it gives CASSPLGDRPNTGELFF.